These 19 T cell receptor beta chains were sequenced from one sample in a study of radiotherapy plus CTLA-4 blockade in lung cancer. Produced via immunoSEQ multiplex PCR; TCRdb's table is partial and in-frame only. The sample has some 25,000 clones; about 76% are singletons. This sample comprised peripheral blood, obtained from a patient treated with radiotherapy plus ipilimumab. Receptors originate from a human donor with non-small cell lung cancer whose response to radiotherapy plus ipilimumab could not be evaluated.

The chain employs TRBV6-1 and TRBJ2-7; 7 bases fit TRBD1. V lost 10 bases and J lost 2; bases outside the gene matches: 5. Germline CDR1 is MNHNS and CDR2 is SASEGT. This CDR3 has 12 amino acids. The CDR3 DNA follows: TGTGCCAATAGACAGGGACCCTACGAGCAGTACTTC. Translating gives CANRQGPYEQYF.

Only one count was recorded for this clone. The chain is built from TRBV5-6 and TRBJ2-4; 11 bases fit TRBD2. The CDR3 has 17 amino acids. V lost 1 base, J lost 9 bases, and 12 bases stayed unmatched. Germline lookup yields CDR1 SGHDT and CDR2 YYEEEE. CDR3 sequence: CASSLTSGSADGGIQYF. The DNA of the CDR3 is TGTGCCAGCAGCTTGACTAGCGGGAGTGCGGATGGGGGCATTCAGTACTTC.

This chain uses TRBV19 with TRBJ1-2, with 7 positions matching TRBD1. The CDR3 extends over 17 amino acids. The ends lost 6 bases at V and 8 bases at J; junction bases unmatched: 21. Looked up from germline, CDR1 is LNHDA and CDR2 is SQIVND (reference sequence). CDR3 sequence: CASSLESSAGGFLGYTF. The CDR3 DNA sequence: TGTGCCAGTAGCCTGGAGAGTTCGGCAGGGGGGTTCTTGGGCTACACCTTC. Supplemented by reference TRBV19 and TRBJ1-2, the full variable domain reads DGGITQSPKYLFRKEGQNVTLSCEQNLNHDAMYWYRQDPGQGLRLIYYSQIVNDFQKGDIAEGYSVSREKKESFPLTVTSAQKNPTAFYLCASSLESSAGGFLGYTFGSGTRLTVV.

This sequence joins TRBV2 and TRBJ1-1, with D unresolved. This CDR3 is built from 15 residues. V lost 3 bases to trimming and J lost 0 bases, with 11 bases between them. Germline V gives CDR1 SNHLY, CDR2 FYNNEI. CDR3 residues: CASSEWEMMNTEAFF. The CDR3 DNA is TGTGCCAGCAGTGAGTGGGAGATGATGAACACTGAAGCTTTCTTT.

This rearrangement joins TRBV6-1 to TRBJ2-1, with 8 bases that match TRBD1. CDR3 size: 15 residues. Looked up from germline, CDR1 is MNHNS and CDR2 is SASEGT. J lost 2 bases, V lost 7 bases, and 7 bases had no gene match. CDR3 amino acids: CASTQDRGPYNEQFF. The DNA for the CDR3 is TGTGCCAGCACCCAAGACAGGGGCCCCTACAATGAGCAGTTCTTC.

The chain recombines TRBV6-5 with TRBJ2-1; the D is unclear. The length of the CDR3 is 15 residues. In germline, CDR1 is MNHEY, CDR2 SVGAGI. V lost 0 bases and J 1 base, leaving 7 bases between the germline ends. This CDR3 reads CASSYSRVSYNEQFF. The CDR3 nucleotides are TGTGCCAGCAGTTACTCACGGGTATCCTACAATGAGCAGTTCTTC.

The V gene is TRBV6-5, the J gene TRBJ2-3, with D tentatively TRBD1 (6 bases). CDR3 size: 14 residues. Trimming left V 0 bases short and J 5 bases short, with 9 bases between. Germline lookup yields CDR1 MNHEY and CDR2 SVGAGI. CDR3 region: CASSYSDSRDTQYF. The CDR3 DNA reads TGTGCCAGCAGTTACTCGGACAGTAGAGATACGCAGTATTTT.

The CDR3 DNA follows: TGCGCCAGCAGCCAAGGAAGGAGCGGGAGCTCCTACAATGAGCAGTTCTTC. This sequence encodes CASSQGRSGSSYNEQFF. The rearrangement uses TRBV4-1 and TRBJ2-1; TRBD2 matches 8 bases. CDR1 is MGHRA, CDR2 YSYEKL, per germline. Losses at the gene ends were 1 base for V and 0 bases for J; bases not matched to a gene: 5. The length of the CDR3 is 17 residues.

The chain combines TRBV9 with TRBJ2-3; D is uncertain. With 3 bases removed from V and 0 bases from J, the gap between germline ends came to 17 bases. The germline CDR1 and CDR2 sequences are SGDLS and YYNGEE. CDR3 length: 17 amino acids. CDR3 nucleotides: TGTGCCAGCAGCGCCCCCCTCGACTGGCTCAGCACAGATACGCAGTATTTT. This encodes CASSAPLDWLSTDTQYF.

V is TRBV5-4 and J is TRBJ2-3; D not resolved. The length of the CDR3 is 15 residues. With 3 bases removed from V and 4 bases from J, the gap between germline ends came to 15 bases. Germline values: CDR1 SGHNT, CDR2 YYREEE (reference sequence). CDR3 loop: CASSYDWLEADTQYF. The CDR3 region has the DNA TGTGCCAGCAGCTATGACTGGCTAGAGGCAGATACGCAGTATTTT.

The rearrangement links TRBV6-6 to TRBJ1-3; no reliable D call. Germline values: CDR1 MNHNY, CDR2 SVGAGI (reference sequence). V lost 10 bases, J lost 4 bases, and 14 bases lay in between. The CDR3 consists of 13 residues. The CDR3 DNA reads TGTGCCAACCCCTCCTCCCAGGGAAACACCATATATTTT. This translates into CANPSSQGNTIYF.

This clone was seen a single time. The rearrangement links TRBV7-2 to TRBJ2-2, with a possible D match to TRBD1 (6 bases). The CDR3 runs to 14 residues. Germline V gives CDR1 SGHTA, CDR2 FQGNSA. Trimming took off 5 bases at V and 7 bases at J, with 14 bases between the two ends. CDR3: CASSPRTVGGELFF. CDR3 bases: TGTGCCAGCAGCCCACGGACAGTCGGCGGGGAGCTGTTTTTT.

The chain couples TRBV19 to TRBJ2-5; 9 nucleotides match TRBD2. The J call is in doubt because the DNA end fits TRBJ2-7 better. CDR1 and CDR2 (germline): LNHDA, SQIVND (reference sequence). The CDR3 loop spans 14 amino acids. The CDR3 region is CASSMAGGFYEQYF. The CDR3 DNA follows: TGTGCCAGTAGTATGGCGGGAGGGTTCTACGAGCAGTACTTC.

The table lists this clone with a few counts. The V call is TRBV7-2, the J call TRBJ1-1; unclear D gene. The CDR3 is 11 residues long. The germline V and J ends were trimmed by 5 bases and 11 bases, with 12 bases remaining between them. Germline V gene lookup returns CDR1 SGHTA and CDR2 FQGNSA. The CDR3 sequence: CASSPQGGAFF. In DNA, the CDR3 is TGTGCCAGCAGCCCTCAAGGAGGGGCTTTCTTT.

The CDR3 loop is CASSLQQGEGYTF. CDR3 sequence (DNA): TGCGCCAGCAGCTTGCAACAGGGGGAAGGCTACACCTTC. The V and J genes are TRBV5-1 and TRBJ1-2; 8 nucleotides line up with TRBD1. This CDR3 is 13 amino acids long. Germline values: CDR1 SGHRS, CDR2 YFSETQ. Unmatched junction bases numbered 4, after V lost 1 base and J lost 8 bases.

This chain joins TRBV7-2 and TRBJ2-1; 11 positions match TRBD2. The CDR3 covers 16 residues. The V and J ends lost 5 bases and 9 bases, in that order; junction bases with no gene match: 12. In germline, CDR1 is SGHTA, CDR2 FQGNSA. CDR3 nucleotide sequence: TGTGCCAGCAGCCCCCAGGGGACTAGCGGCCAGAGTGAGCAGTTCTTC. Its protein is CASSPQGTSGQSEQFF.

The chain has TRBV19 and TRBJ2-4; D gene uncertain. Per the germline V gene, CDR1 is LNHDA and CDR2 is SQIVND (reference sequence). V was pared by 9 bases and J by 0 bases, with 12 bases between. This CDR3 contains 14 residues. The CDR3 coding sequence is TGTGCCAGGGCTTATAGCATAGCCAAAAACATTCAGTACTTC. Protein sequence: CARAYSIAKNIQYF.

The chain employs TRBV6-6 and TRBJ2-7, with a possible D match to TRBD1 (5 bases). The V and J ends lost 0 bases and 7 bases respectively, with 13 bases between them. This CDR3 is 14 amino acids long. CDR1 is MNHNY, CDR2 SVGAGI, per germline (reference sequence). For the CDR3, the DNA is TGTGCCAGCAGTTACTCACCCGGATCAGGGGAGCAGTACTTC. This gives the protein CASSYSPGSGEQYF.

The V call is TRBV5-1, the J call TRBJ2-5; 8 nucleotides align to TRBD2. J was trimmed by 4 bases and V by 3 bases; bases with no gene match: 20. The CDR3 runs to 19 residues. From germline, CDR1 is SGHRS and CDR2 YFSETQ. The chain's CDR3 is CASSWDSPLAVPSRETQYF. In DNA form, the CDR3 reads TGCGCCAGCAGCTGGGACTCCCCACTAGCGGTCCCCTCCCGAGAGACCCAGTACTTC.